This passage covers 28 T cell receptor beta chains from one sample sequenced in a study of cytomegalovirus exposure and HLA in healthy donors. Vbeta (60) and Jbeta (13) primers were used in the PCR. Data came from immunoSEQ multiplex PCR; TCRdb stores just in-frame clones and leaves some out. The sample includes approximately 100,000 clones, around two thirds of them seen just once. Material for sequencing was PBMCs. The receptors come from a woman between 45 and 65 years old in good health and CMV-seronegative.

The chain has TRBV19 and TRBJ1-4; D perhaps matches TRBD1 (5 bases). The CDR3 is 14 amino acids. CDR1 is LNHDA and CDR2 is SQIVND in the germline V gene (reference sequence). Deletions cut 4 bases from V and 4 bases from J, with 10 bases between. CDR3 sequence (DNA): TGTGCCAGTAGTACCCGGGACTTTAATGAAAAACTGTTTTTT. Protein: CASSTRDFNEKLFF.

This sequence joins TRBV6-1 and TRBJ2-7; weak D call: TRBD1 (6 bases). The CDR3 spans 14 residues. Per the germline V gene, CDR1 is MNHNS and CDR2 is SASEGT. The V and J ends lost 3 bases and 2 bases respectively, with 11 bases between them. In nucleotides, the CDR3 is TGTGCCAGCAGTGACCAATCAGGGGCCTACGAGCAGTACTTC. It translates to CASSDQSGAYEQYF.

The rearrangement joins TRBV28 to TRBJ2-3, with 10 bases matching TRBD1. Germline lookup yields CDR1 MDHEN and CDR2 SYDVKM. The CDR3 spans 15 residues. With V trimmed by 6 bases and J by 1 base, 4 bases remained unmatched. CDR3 residues: CASRKTGGGTDTQYF. In nucleotides, the CDR3 is TGTGCCAGCAGAAAGACAGGGGGCGGCACAGATACGCAGTATTTT.

A few counts support this clone. The rearrangement joins TRBV7-9 to TRBJ2-1; 11 nucleotides align to TRBD2. The CDR3 sequence is 18 residues long. Unmatched junction bases numbered 13, after V lost 2 bases and J lost 7 bases. CDR1 is SEHNR and CDR2 is FQNEAQ in the germline V gene (reference sequence). CDR3 loop: CASSLRTSGSGAGNEQFF. The CDR3 nucleotides read TGTGCCAGCAGCTTAAGAACTAGCGGGAGCGGGGCGGGTAATGAGCAGTTCTTC.

The chain uses TRBV9 and TRBJ1-2; D remains unclear. Germline CDR1 and CDR2: SGDLS and YYNGEE. The ends were cut back, 4 bases at V and 8 bases at J, with 15 bases in the middle. The CDR3 length is 13 residues. This chain's CDR3 is CASSSGDLRGYTF. CDR3 nucleotide sequence: TGTGCCAGCAGCAGTGGTGACTTGAGGGGCTACACCTTC.

J is TRBJ2-5 and V is TRBV7-6; 7 nucleotides agree with TRBD1. Germline lookup yields CDR1 SGHVS and CDR2 FNYEAQ. CDR3 length: 14 amino acids. J gave up 5 bases and V 4 bases, and 7 bases lay outside the gene matches. The chain's CDR3 is CASSWLRQGETQYF. CDR3 DNA: TGTGCCAGCAGCTGGCTGCGACAGGGTGAGACCCAGTACTTC.

The chain combines TRBV4-1 with TRBJ2-7; 8 bases align to TRBD2. The CDR3 consists of 16 residues. Germline loops: CDR1 MGHRA, CDR2 YSYEKL. The J segment lost 4 bases and the V segment lost 4 bases, leaving 12 bases of the junction unmatched. CDR3 nucleotides: TGCGCCAGCAGCCGAACACTAGCGGCTTCGGGGTACGAGCAGTACTTC. It specifies CASSRTLAASGYEQYF.

The chain employs TRBV5-1 and TRBJ2-1; 16 bases map to TRBD2. V shed 4 bases, J shed 4 bases, and the junction held 5 bases outside the gene matches. This CDR3 region has 17 residues. Germline V gene sequence: CDR1 SGHRS, CDR2 YFSETQ. As DNA, the CDR3 is TGCGCCAGCAGCCCCGGGACTAGCGGGAGGGGTTACAATGAGCAGTTCTTC. It encodes CASSPGTSGRGYNEQFF.

This clone was detected only once. The rearrangement uses TRBV19 and TRBJ2-7; TRBD1 agrees at 9 bases. V was clipped by 5 bases and J by 3 bases; unmatched bases: 2. Looked up from germline, CDR1 is LNHDA and CDR2 is SQIVND (reference sequence). The CDR3 extends over 13 amino acids. The CDR3 loop is CASSPTGGYEQYF. The DNA of the CDR3 is TGTGCCAGTAGTCCGACAGGGGGCTACGAGCAGTACTTC. Drawing the rest from reference TRBV19 and TRBJ2-7, the complete variable domain is DGGITQSPKYLFRKEGQNVTLSCEQNLNHDAMYWYRQDPGQGLRLIYYSQIVNDFQKGDIAEGYSVSREKKESFPLTVTSAQKNPTAFYLCASSPTGGYEQYFGPGTRLTVT.

The rearrangement joins TRBV7-2 to TRBJ2-5, with 8 positions matching TRBD2. Germline lookup yields CDR1 SGHTA and CDR2 FQGNSA. The CDR3 has 15 residues. Unmatched junction bases numbered 10, after V lost 5 bases and J lost 5 bases. The CDR3 here is CASSQGAGVGETQYF. DNA for the CDR3: TGTGCCAGCAGCCAGGGAGCGGGAGTCGGGGAGACCCAGTACTTC.

V usage is TRBV20-1 and J usage is TRBJ2-3; TRBD2 is a possible D gene (6 bases). The V end was cut by 5 bases, the J end by 6 bases, with 9 bases between. This CDR3 is built from 11 residues. Germline V gene sequence: CDR1 DFQATT, CDR2 SNEGSKA (reference sequence). The CDR3 DNA sequence: TGCAGTGCTCGGGAGAGCGATACGCAGTATTTT. It translates to CSARESDTQYF.

This chain uses TRBV28 with TRBJ1-5; D call uncertain. The CDR3 sequence is 15 residues long. Trimming left V 6 bases short and J 1 base short, with 13 bases between. Germline V CDR1 and CDR2: MDHEN, SYDVKM. CDR3 sequence: CASRMIWQSNQPQHF. The CDR3 DNA sequence: TGTGCCAGCAGAATGATCTGGCAGAGCAATCAGCCCCAGCATTTT.

This clone was seen more than once but under ten times. The chain recombines TRBV7-8 with TRBJ1-3; unclear D gene. The CDR3 spans 15 residues. The V end lost 4 bases, the J end lost 0 bases, and 10 bases lay between the germline ends. The germline gives CDR1 SGHVS, CDR2 FQNEAQ. The CDR3 here is CASSSDSYSGNTIYF. CDR3 bases: TGTGCCAGCAGCTCAGACTCATACTCTGGAAACACCATATATTTT.

The chain has TRBV5-4 and TRBJ2-1, with 7 bases that match TRBD1. CDR1 is SGHNT, CDR2 YYREEE, per germline (reference sequence). The V segment lost 3 bases and the J segment 7 bases; nucleotides outside the gene matches: 4. The CDR3 totals 13 residues. The CDR3 DNA sequence: TGTGCCAGCAGCTCGACAGGGAGTAATGAGCAGTTCTTC. Translated: CASSSTGSNEQFF.

In this sample, this clone turned up once. V is TRBV4-1 and J is TRBJ1-2, with D maybe TRBD1 (5 bases). This CDR3 region has 14 residues. CDR1 and CDR2 from the germline V gene are MGHRA and YSYEKL. Trimming removed 3 bases from V and 10 bases from J, with 18 bases in between. CDR3 region: CASSQLQVSFDYTF. In DNA, the CDR3 is TGCGCCAGCAGCCAGCTACAGGTCTCGTTTGACTACACCTTC.

The chain combines TRBV7-8 with TRBJ2-3; 11 bases are a match to TRBD2. V was pared by 6 bases and J by 2 bases, with 4 bases of the junction left unmatched. Germline loops: CDR1 SGHVS, CDR2 FQNEAQ. The CDR3 is made up of 15 amino acids. The CDR3 bases are TGTGCCAGCAGGTCGGGACTAGCGGTCACAGATACGCAGTATTTT. It codes for CASRSGLAVTDTQYF.

This clone was detected once. This chain connects TRBV19 to TRBJ1-2; 8 nucleotides agree with TRBD1. V was clipped by 4 bases and J by 4 bases; unmatched bases: 8. CDR3 length: 15 amino acids. CDR1 is LNHDA and CDR2 is SQIVND in the germline V gene (reference sequence). CDR3 protein: CASSNPTGVTYGYTF. The CDR3 DNA reads as TGTGCCAGTAGTAACCCGACAGGGGTTACCTATGGCTACACCTTC.

This chain joins TRBV2 and TRBJ2-5, with 14 bases fitting TRBD2. CDR1 is SNHLY and CDR2 is FYNNEI in the germline V gene. Trimming removed 5 bases from V and 5 bases from J; junction bases left unmatched: 7. The CDR3 covers 16 residues. CDR3 amino acids: CASSLRLAGGPETQYF. CDR3 DNA sequence: TGTGCCAGCAGTCTCAGACTAGCGGGAGGGCCTGAGACCCAGTACTTC.

This clone appeared a few times. The V gene is TRBV29-1, the J gene TRBJ2-3, with 10 bases aligning to TRBD1. V lost 6 bases and J lost 5; bases outside the gene matches: 8. CDR1 and CDR2 (germline): SQVTM, ANQGSEA. CDR3 length: 14 amino acids. The CDR3 here is CSVQSRDRGDTQYF. The CDR3, as DNA: TGCAGCGTGCAGTCCCGGGACAGGGGAGATACGCAGTATTTT.

DNA of the CDR3: TGTGCCAGCCGGGACAGCGGCACAGATACGCAGTATTTT. This encodes CASRDSGTDTQYF. The rearrangement uses TRBV10-3 and TRBJ2-3, with 7 bases aligning to TRBD1. The CDR3 sequence is 13 residues long. The trim removed 10 bases at V and 1 base at J, leaving 5 bases unmatched. Germline CDR1 reads ENHRY; CDR2 reads SYGVKD.

This chain connects TRBV4-2 to TRBJ2-2; 10 bases are shared with TRBD2. This CDR3 has 15 residues. Unmatched junction bases numbered 4, after V lost 1 base and J lost 8 bases. Germline V lookup: CDR1 LGHNA, CDR2 YNFKEQ. As DNA, the CDR3 is TGTGCCAGCAGCCAAGCCCTAGCGGGAGATGGGGAGCTGTTTTTT. It encodes CASSQALAGDGELFF.

The chain recombines TRBV6-5 with TRBJ2-1; 10 bases map to TRBD2. The V segment lost 6 bases and the J segment 2 bases; nucleotides outside the gene matches: 4. The CDR3 loop spans 15 amino acids. Germline assignment: CDR1 MNHEY and CDR2 SVGAGI. The CDR3, as DNA: TGTGCCAGCAGAATAGCGGGGGGCCCCTACAATGAGCAGTTCTTC. It specifies CASRIAGGPYNEQFF.

This rearrangement joins TRBV4-3 to TRBJ2-7, with D possibly being TRBD1 (5 bases). CDR3 length: 15 amino acids. Germline values: CDR1 LGHNA, CDR2 YSLEER. V lost 5 bases to trimming and J lost 3 bases, with 17 bases between them. CDR3 DNA: TGCGCCAGCAGCGCCAGCACCGCTCAGGGCTACGAGCAGTACTTC. Its translation: CASSASTAQGYEQYF.

This clone was detected once. This rearrangement joins TRBV7-6 to TRBJ2-5, with 7 bases matching TRBD2. The J call may be mistaken, given a closer DNA end match to TRBJ2-7. This CDR3 spans 15 amino acids. Germline CDR1 is SGHVS and CDR2 is FNYEAQ. In nucleotides, the CDR3 is TGTGCCAGCAGCTTAGACTCGGCTAGCGGCTACGAGCAGTACTTC. This gives the protein CASSLDSASGYEQYF.

The rearrangement uses TRBV6-4 and TRBJ2-1; 13 bases line up with TRBD2. The CDR3 sequence is 16 residues long. Germline V lookup: CDR1 MRHNA, CDR2 SNTAGT. J gave up 9 bases and V 6 bases, and 11 bases lay outside the gene matches. CDR3 nucleotides: TGTGCCAGCAGCCCTAAAACTAGCGGGGGGGCAGGTGAGCAGTTCTTC. Its translation is CASSPKTSGGAGEQFF.

V usage is TRBV5-1 and J usage is TRBJ2-7; D not resolved. Germline loops: CDR1 SGHRS, CDR2 YFSETQ. The CDR3 loop spans 15 amino acids. V was shortened by 2 bases and J by 5 bases, with 17 bases between the two germline ends. The CDR3 loop is CASSFEPAVRNEQYF. The CDR3, as DNA: TGCGCCAGCAGCTTCGAGCCGGCTGTGAGGAACGAGCAGTACTTC.

The chain employs TRBV7-9 and TRBJ1-4; the match to TRBD1 covers 8 bases. Per germline, CDR1 SEHNR and CDR2 FQNEAQ (reference sequence). The ends lost 1 base at V and 5 bases at J; junction bases unmatched: 6. CDR3 length: 16 amino acids. In DNA form, the CDR3 reads TGTGCCAGCAGCTTAGTGCAGGGGGCGACGAATGAAAAACTGTTTTTT. Amino acids: CASSLVQGATNEKLFF. Using reference TRBV7-9 and TRBJ1-4 for the parts outside the CDR3, the full variable domain is DTGVSQNPRHKITKRGQNVTFRCDPISEHNRLYWYRQTLGQGPEFLTYFQNEAQLEKSRLLSDRFSAERPKGSFSTLEIQRTEQGDSAMYLCASSLVQGATNEKLFFGSGTQLSVL.

CDR3 residues: CASSFQAISYEQYF. As DNA, the CDR3 is TGTGCCAGCAGCTTCCAGGCCATTTCCTACGAGCAGTACTTC. This chain connects TRBV5-6 to TRBJ2-7; D is ambiguous. The CDR3 has 14 amino acids. Germline lookup yields CDR1 SGHDT and CDR2 YYEEEE. The V gene lost 2 bases and the J gene lost 1 base, with 10 bases spanning the gap.